The present T cell receptor beta chain was sequenced within a study of T-cell reconstitution after alpha-beta-depleted transplantation in children. This CDR3 region has 13 residues. Trimming left V 4 bases short and J 4 bases short, with 13 bases between. Germline V gene sequence: CDR1 DFQATT, CDR2 SNEGSKA (reference sequence). Unique molecular identifiers were used to barcode this TCRbeta library. Each CDR3 protein gets one entry after TCRdb re-called the PCR reads with MiXCR. Altogether 400,000 to 500,000 distinct CDR3 sequences are present, 9.5% to 13% being singletons, with the ten largest covering roughly 5.1%.

The V gene is TRBV20-1, the J gene TRBJ1-2; D is unresolved. This receptor was obtained from a human donor who donated a stem cell graft to a child with acute myeloid leukemia. This material consisted of PBMCs from the stem cell graft donor, taken from the stem cell graft. The CDR3 nucleotides read TGCAGTGCTAAGCGACTGATGACCTATGGCTACACCTTC. Residues: CSAKRLMTYGYTF.